The 32 T cell receptor beta chains below were found in one sample sequenced in a study of CD4 T cell repertoires in COVID-19. The table came from immunoSEQ multiplex PCR; TCRdb's copy has only in-frame clones and leaves some out. The repertoire holds about 75,000 clones, with 83% as singletons. Sequenced here: CD4+ T cells from peripheral blood, sampled after recovery from COVID-19. The receptors derive from a human donor who had COVID-19.

This chain uses TRBV14 with TRBJ1-2, with 11 bases aligning to TRBD1. The ends lost 4 bases at V and 5 bases at J; junction bases unmatched: 3. This CDR3 spans 14 amino acids. Germline CDR1 and CDR2: SGHDN and FVKESK. For the CDR3, the DNA is TGTGCCAGCAGCCCGGGACAGGGGGGATATGGCTACACCTTC. Amino acids: CASSPGQGGYGYTF.

The rearrangement uses TRBV5-6 and TRBJ2-7, with D unclear. Per germline, CDR1 SGHDT and CDR2 YYEEEE. CDR3 length: 14 amino acids. V gave up 2 bases and J gave up 1 base, with 10 bases separating them. CDR3 loop: CASSFDPNSYEQYF. DNA of the CDR3: TGTGCCAGCAGCTTCGATCCTAATTCCTACGAGCAGTACTTC.

The V call is TRBV12-5, the J call TRBJ2-3; no definite D call. The CDR3 loop spans 13 amino acids. Per the germline V gene, CDR1 is LGHNT and CDR2 is FRNRAP. Deletions cut 5 bases from V and 0 bases from J, with 6 bases between. CDR3 region: CASGHGSTDTQYF. CDR3 sequence (DNA): TGTGCTAGTGGTCACGGGAGCACAGATACGCAGTATTTT. Together with reference TRBV12-5 and TRBJ2-3, the CDR3 gives the full variable domain: DARVTQTPRHKVTEMGQEVTMRCQPILGHNTVFWYRQTMMQGLELLAYFRNRAPLDDSGMPKDRFSAEMPDATLATLKIQPSEPRDSAVYFCASGHGSTDTQYFGPGTRLTVL.

The chain is built from TRBV28 and TRBJ1-2; D is ambiguous. V shed 7 bases and J shed 4 bases, with 13 bases lying between them. This CDR3 contains 13 residues. CDR1 is MDHEN and CDR2 is SYDVKM in the germline V gene. The CDR3 sequence: CASNPHSAYGYTF. CDR3 coding DNA: TGTGCCAGCAATCCACACAGTGCCTATGGCTACACCTTC.

This chain joins TRBV2 and TRBJ1-5; possibly TRBD1 for D (6 bases). There are 18 residues in the CDR3. In germline, CDR1 is SNHLY, CDR2 FYNNEI. V lost 5 bases and J lost 1, with 21 bases in between. The CDR3 sequence: CASSTPPHRARSNQPQHF. In DNA, the CDR3 is TGTGCCAGCAGTACCCCACCGCACAGGGCCCGGAGCAATCAGCCCCAGCATTTT.

A few counts support this clone. V usage is TRBV6-5 and J usage is TRBJ1-2; D is possibly TRBD1 (6 bases). V lost 0 bases to trimming and J lost 7 bases, with 9 bases between them. The V gene's germline CDR1 is MNHEY and CDR2 SVGAGI. The CDR3 spans 13 residues. The CDR3 here is CASSYSGQSGYTF. The CDR3 DNA is TGTGCCAGCAGTTACTCCGGACAGTCTGGCTACACCTTC.

The chain links TRBV7-6 to TRBJ2-1, with 8 bases aligning to TRBD1. The CDR3 contains 15 residues. Trimming at V came to 2 bases and at J to 9 bases, leaving 9 bases not matched to a gene. Germline V lookup: CDR1 SGHVS, CDR2 FNYEAQ. The CDR3 is CASSLFDRGSREQFF. DNA for the CDR3: TGTGCCAGCAGCTTATTCGACAGGGGTAGCCGTGAGCAGTTCTTC.

The V call is TRBV7-2, the J call TRBJ2-1; 10 positions agree with TRBD2. J gave up 4 bases and V 4 bases, and 7 bases lay outside the gene matches. Germline CDR1 is SGHTA and CDR2 is FQGNSA. The CDR3 covers 16 residues. The CDR3 region has the DNA TGTGCCAGCAGCTCCTCAGCGGGGGGGTTTTACAATGAGCAGTTCTTC. It translates to CASSSSAGGFYNEQFF.

The gene calls are TRBV9 and TRBJ2-7; D remains ambiguous. Germline V lookup: CDR1 SGDLS, CDR2 YYNGEE. The CDR3 contains 14 residues. V lost 4 bases and J 4 bases, leaving 15 bases between the germline ends. DNA of the CDR3: TGTGCCAGCAGCCTGAGACCAACCGGATACGAGCAGTACTTC. It specifies CASSLRPTGYEQYF.

This clone was detected a few times. The chain combines TRBV7-8 with TRBJ1-5; D gene unclear. The ends were cut back, 7 bases at V and 4 bases at J, with 11 bases in the middle. Germline CDR1 is SGHVS and CDR2 is FQNEAQ. CDR3 length: 13 amino acids. The CDR3 here is CASTTRPNQPQHF. CDR3 nucleotides: TGTGCCAGCACCACCAGACCTAATCAGCCCCAGCATTTT.

The chain uses TRBV12-5 and TRBJ2-1, with a possible D match to TRBD1 (6 bases). The V end lost 6 bases, the J end lost 0 bases, and 12 bases lay between the germline ends. The CDR3 length is 15 residues. CDR1 is LGHNT and CDR2 is FRNRAP in the germline V gene. The CDR3 DNA is TGTGCTAGTGGGAACAGGGCCCACTCCTACAATGAGCAGTTCTTC. It translates to CASGNRAHSYNEQFF. Variable domain in full (rest from reference TRBV12-5 and TRBJ2-1): DARVTQTPRHKVTEMGQEVTMRCQPILGHNTVFWYRQTMMQGLELLAYFRNRAPLDDSGMPKDRFSAEMPDATLATLKIQPSEPRDSAVYFCASGNRAHSYNEQFFGPGTRLTVL.

The CDR3 nucleotides are TGTGCCAGCAGCTCCCGGGCGGGTGCGACGATGCGCAATGAGCAGTTCTTC. As protein: CASSSRAGATMRNEQFF. This chain links TRBV7-3 with TRBJ2-1; D is perhaps TRBD2 (5 bases). Looked up from germline, CDR1 is SGHTA and CDR2 is FQGTGA. This CDR3 comprises 17 residues. V lost 4 bases and J 6 bases, leaving 22 bases between the germline ends.

V gene TRBV20-1 combines with J gene TRBJ2-5; D perhaps matches TRBD2 (7 bases). Trimming left V 3 bases short and J 1 base short, with 15 bases between. The CDR3 has 15 residues. Germline CDR1 is DFQATT and CDR2 is SNEGSKA (reference sequence). The CDR3 coding sequence is TGCAGTGCTAGTAAAGGGGCGGGGGCCCAAGAGACCCAGTACTTC. It codes for CSASKGAGAQETQYF.

This sequence joins TRBV5-5 and TRBJ2-3; no clear D gene. V lost 0 bases and J 4 bases, leaving 9 bases between the germline ends. CDR3 size: 14 residues. Per germline, CDR1 SGHKS and CDR2 YYEKEE (reference sequence). The CDR3 DNA reads TGTGCCAGCAGCTTGGTTAGGACCCCAGATACGCAGTATTTT. This sequence encodes CASSLVRTPDTQYF.

This chain joins TRBV11-1 and TRBJ2-7; tentative D call: TRBD1 (5 bases). Germline V gene lookup returns CDR1 SGHAT and CDR2 FQDESV (reference sequence). Trimming took 6 bases from V and 0 from J, leaving 15 bases between them. The CDR3 contains 15 residues. CDR3 sequence: CASSHSRASSYEQYF. The CDR3 DNA reads as TGTGCCAGCAGTCATAGCAGGGCTTCCTCCTACGAGCAGTACTTC.

V gene TRBV5-1 combines with J gene TRBJ2-7; tentative D call: TRBD2 (5 bases). Trimming shortened V by 2 bases and J by 6 bases, and 18 bases separated the two germline ends. Germline V gene data show CDR1 as SGHRS and CDR2 as YFSETQ. The CDR3 runs to 15 residues. CDR3 nucleotides: TGCGCCAGCAGCTTTGGCGGGCAACCCCTATTCGAGCAGTACTTC. Encoded protein: CASSFGGQPLFEQYF.

This clone was seen a single time. This chain joins TRBV11-3 and TRBJ1-2, with a possible D match to TRBD1 (5 bases). The CDR3 loop spans 12 amino acids. Trimming stripped 4 bases from V and 7 bases from J, with 10 bases between. Germline CDR1 and CDR2: SGHNT and YENEEA. The CDR3 region is CASSSRVGGYTF. The CDR3 coding sequence is TGTGCCAGCAGCTCCAGGGTAGGTGGCTACACCTTC.

This chain connects TRBV5-1 to TRBJ1-1; a possible D gene is TRBD1 (5 bases). This CDR3 has 15 amino acids. Germline V gene data show CDR1 as SGHRS and CDR2 as YFSETQ. Trimming removed 4 bases from V and 1 base from J, with 14 bases in between. The CDR3 region is CASSRYDSTNTEAFF. The CDR3 DNA reads as TGCGCCAGCAGCAGGTACGACAGTACGAACACTGAAGCTTTCTTT.

This chain joins TRBV28 and TRBJ2-2, with D possibly being TRBD1 (6 bases). V lost 9 bases and J 0 bases, leaving 11 bases between the germline ends. This CDR3 is built from 14 residues. CDR1 and CDR2 (germline): MDHEN, SYDVKM. The CDR3 sequence: CASQGSSNTGELFF. CDR3 nucleotide sequence: TGTGCCAGTCAGGGGTCCTCGAACACCGGGGAGCTGTTTTTT.

The genes are TRBV2 and TRBJ1-3, with a tentative D call TRBD1 (6 bases). Germline V gene lookup returns CDR1 SNHLY and CDR2 FYNNEI. V lost 6 bases to trimming and J lost 2 bases, with 11 bases between them. The CDR3 extends over 14 amino acids. The CDR3 bases are TGTGCCAGCAGGAAGGCAGGGGCTGGAAACACCATATATTTT. Protein: CASRKAGAGNTIYF.

This chain uses TRBV6-1 with TRBJ1-1; possibly TRBD1 for D (6 bases). Germline CDR1 is MNHNS and CDR2 is SASEGT. CDR3 length: 13 amino acids. The germline V and J ends were trimmed by 2 bases and 3 bases, with 7 bases remaining between them. The CDR3 DNA reads TGTGCCAGCAGTGAACAGGGGCACACTGAAGCTTTCTTT. Translated, it gives CASSEQGHTEAFF.

This clone was observed a handful of times. The chain links TRBV12-3 or TRBV12-4 to TRBJ1-4, with TRBD1 as a possible D gene (5 bases). There are 13 residues in the CDR3. V was shortened by 6 bases and J by 11 bases, with 16 bases between the two germline ends. CDR3 nucleotides: TGTGCCAGCAGATGGAGGGGTTGGGGGAAACTGTTTTTT. This gives the protein CASRWRGWGKLFF.

This chain connects TRBV7-9 to TRBJ1-5, with D possibly being TRBD1 (5 bases). The V and J ends lost 2 bases and 6 bases respectively, with 20 bases between them. The CDR3 runs 17 residues. The V gene's germline CDR1 is SEHNR and CDR2 FQNEAQ (reference sequence). Here the CDR3 DNA reads TGTGCCAGCAGCTTAAGTTCAGGGTTCGGGTTAGGTCAGCCCCAGCATTTT. It encodes CASSLSSGFGLGQPQHF.

Written as DNA, the CDR3 is TGTGCCAGCAGTCGTTATAGCGGGGGATCCTACGAGCAGTACTTC. Translated, it gives CASSRYSGGSYEQYF. The rearrangement links TRBV2 to TRBJ2-7, with 9 bases aligning to TRBD2. The germline gives CDR1 SNHLY, CDR2 FYNNEI. There are 15 residues in the CDR3. The V segment lost 5 bases and the J segment 1 base; nucleotides outside the gene matches: 6. Variable domain in full (rest from reference TRBV2 and TRBJ2-7): EPEVTQTPSHQVTQMGQEVILRCVPISNHLYFYWYRQILGQKVEFLVSFYNNEISEKSEIFDDQFSVERPDGSNFTLKIRSTKLEDSAMYFCASSRYSGGSYEQYFGPGTRLTVT.

The V gene is TRBV6-5, the J gene TRBJ1-2, with a possible D match to TRBD1 (5 bases). This CDR3 contains 12 residues. The germline V gene encodes CDR1 MNHEY and CDR2 SVGAGI. Trimming stripped 3 bases from V and 7 bases from J, with 9 bases between. CDR3 sequence: CASSYRRGGYTF. CDR3 in DNA: TGTGCCAGCAGTTATAGGAGGGGTGGCTACACCTTC.

V is TRBV6-1 and J is TRBJ1-5; D call uncertain. The CDR3 has 15 residues. Trimming cost V 2 bases and J 7 bases, with 15 bases left between them. Germline V gene data show CDR1 as MNHNS and CDR2 as SASEGT. CDR3 protein: CASSELHALEQPQHF. The CDR3 coding sequence is TGTGCCAGCAGTGAACTACATGCGCTAGAACAGCCCCAGCATTTT.

The chain employs TRBV27 and TRBJ2-5; D not resolved. V dropped 8 bases and J dropped 5 bases, with 9 bases sitting between them. The CDR3 consists of 11 residues. Germline CDR1 reads MNHEY; CDR2 reads SMNVEV (reference sequence). DNA of the CDR3: TGTGCCAGCGCCTCAGGCGAGACCCAGTACTTC. It yields the protein CASASGETQYF.

The V gene is TRBV2, the J gene TRBJ1-1; D is uncertain. The CDR3 has 15 residues. Trimming cost V 2 bases and J 1 base, with 11 bases left between them. Germline loops: CDR1 SNHLY, CDR2 FYNNEI. CDR3 residues: CASSEMTVGNTEAFF. The DNA for the CDR3 is TGTGCCAGCAGTGAAATGACGGTGGGGAACACTGAAGCTTTCTTT.

This clone has only a few counts. This rearrangement joins TRBV6-5 to TRBJ1-1, with D possibly matching TRBD1 (5 bases). Trimming cost V 8 bases and J 3 bases, with 16 bases left between them. CDR1 and CDR2 from the germline V gene are MNHEY and SVGAGI. The CDR3 totals 14 residues. In DNA, the CDR3 is TGTGCCAGCTTTAGGTCGTGGGGGGACACTGAAGCTTTCTTT. Its protein is CASFRSWGDTEAFF.

This chain joins TRBV11-2 and TRBJ1-3; D is undetermined. Germline V lookup: CDR1 SGHAT, CDR2 FQNNGV. Trimming removed 5 bases at V and 3 bases at J, with 17 bases between. This CDR3 is 16 amino acids long. CDR3 residues: CASSPGTLIFGNTIYF. The DNA of the CDR3 is TGTGCCAGCAGCCCCGGTACACTAATCTTTGGAAACACCATATATTTT.

The rearrangement joins TRBV27 to TRBJ1-1; D unclear. The germline CDR1 and CDR2 sequences are MNHEY and SMNVEV (reference sequence). Between the trimmed V and J ends, which lost 8 bases and 1 base, there was a span of 11 bases. The CDR3 sequence is 13 residues long. The DNA for the CDR3 is TGTGCCAGCCGTCCCAGCGGGAACACTGAAGCTTTCTTT. Residues: CASRPSGNTEAFF.

This chain connects TRBV13 to TRBJ1-1; D might be TRBD1 (5 bases). Germline lookup yields CDR1 PRHDT and CDR2 FYEKMQ (reference sequence). This CDR3 region has 15 residues. Trimming removed 5 bases at V and 3 bases at J, with 16 bases between. CDR3 in DNA: TGTGCCAGCAGCGCCAAAGGACAAGGGGACACTGAAGCTTTCTTT. Protein product: CASSAKGQGDTEAFF.